The 5 T cell receptor beta chains presented below share a single source sample, sequenced in a study of blood T cell repertoires in COVID-19 (TCRdb year 2020). Library creation used the immunoSEQ multiplex PCR assay. TCRdb carries this immuneACCESS record with in-frame sequences only. Its versions omit some clonotypes, under half of them owing to an unresolved V gene in the studies checked, with the rest unexplained. In this sample the table shows tens of thousands of clones, 85% of which occur a single time. The top ten clonotypes cover roughly an eighth of the sample. The sequencing sample was made of peripheral blood. These receptors came from a human donor in a cohort sampled during active COVID-19.

In this sample, this clone turned up a few times. The chain combines TRBV6-2 or TRBV6-3 with TRBJ1-2; 12 bases are shared with TRBD1. The CDR3 totals 15 residues. The germline V gene has CDR1 MNHEY and CDR2 SVGEGT. The V segment lost 6 bases and the J segment 8 bases; nucleotides outside the gene matches: 10. In DNA, the CDR3 is TGTGCCAGCAGCCCCCGGGGACAGGGGGCGCGAGGCTACACCTTC. As protein: CASSPRGQGARGYTF.

CDR3 sequence: CASSLQDRQETQYF. As DNA, the CDR3 is TGTGCCAGCAGCCTCCAAGACAGGCAAGAGACCCAGTACTTC. The chain couples TRBV3-1 (or the pseudogene TRBV3-2) to TRBJ2-5; TRBD1 might be the D (6 bases). Germline values: CDR1 LGHDT, CDR2 YNNKEL (reference sequence). Deletions cut 4 bases from V and 2 bases from J, with 11 bases between. CDR3 length equals 14 residues.

The V call is TRBV7-2, the J call TRBJ1-3, with D uncertain. The V and J ends lost 2 bases and 4 bases respectively, with 6 bases between them. The germline CDR1 and CDR2 sequences are SGHTA and FQGNSA. The CDR3 spans 13 residues. The CDR3 sequence is CASSLSRGNTIYF. In DNA form, the CDR3 reads TGTGCCAGCAGCTTATCCCGGGGAAACACCATATATTTT.

This clone was found once. The V and J genes are TRBV4-1 and TRBJ1-1; D remains ambiguous. V dropped 1 base and J dropped 1 base, with 13 bases sitting between them. Germline CDR1 is MGHRA and CDR2 is YSYEKL. The CDR3 sequence is 16 residues long. The CDR3 nucleotides are TGCGCCAGCAGCCAAGGAATTTGGCAGGAGAACACTGAAGCTTTCTTT. It yields the protein CASSQGIWQENTEAFF.

The chain employs TRBV25-1 and TRBJ1-1; D uncertain. From germline, CDR1 is MGHDK and CDR2 SYGVNS. Trimming pared 2 bases from V and 0 bases from J, leaving 7 bases between. This CDR3 region has 14 residues. CDR3 DNA sequence: TGTGCCAGCAGTGAACAGAAGTTGAACACTGAAGCTTTCTTT. It translates to CASSEQKLNTEAFF.